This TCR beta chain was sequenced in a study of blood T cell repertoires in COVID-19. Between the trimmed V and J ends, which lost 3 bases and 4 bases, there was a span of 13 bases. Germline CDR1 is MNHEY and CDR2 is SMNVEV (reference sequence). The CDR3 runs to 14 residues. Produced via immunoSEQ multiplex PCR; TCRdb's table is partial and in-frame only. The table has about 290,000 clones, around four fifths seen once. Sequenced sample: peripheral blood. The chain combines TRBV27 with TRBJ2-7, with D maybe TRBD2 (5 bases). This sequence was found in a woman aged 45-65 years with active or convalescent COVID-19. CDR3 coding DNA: TGTGCCAGCAGTTTCTCCGGGAATGGGTACGAGCAGTACTTC. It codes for CASSFSGNGYEQYF.